This T cell receptor (beta chain) stems from a study of T cell responses to AZD1222 COVID-19 vaccine. The repertoire was sequenced with immunoSEQ multiplex PCR; TCRdb's copy has only in-frame clones and lacks some. In the table there are 120,000 to 150,000 clones, around 90% of which are singletons. The CDR3 spans 13 residues. The germline V gene has CDR1 SNHLY and CDR2 FYNNEI. Trimming shortened V by 5 bases and J by 4 bases, and 12 bases separated the two germline ends. The V gene is TRBV2, the J gene TRBJ2-7; D not certain. Here the sequenced sample was peripheral blood, taken 28 days after the second AZD1222 dose. This TCR was recovered from an adult who received the AZD1222 COVID-19 vaccine. The CDR3 nucleotides are TGTGCCAGCAGTTACGATAATCTTTACGAGCAGTACTTC. This codes for CASSYDNLYEQYF.